One and the same sample provided the 21 T cell receptor beta chains below, sequenced in a study of CD8 T cells in Susac syndrome (dated by TCRdb to between 2018 and 2021). Libraries were constructed by the immunoSEQ multiplex PCR assay. RNA was extracted using the RNeasy kit, and roughly 0.5 to 1 microgram was reverse transcribed with random hexamers. The raw public reads went through TCRdb reprocessing: fastp at Q25, MiXCR clone calling, in-frame beta chains kept. One record per CDR3 amino acid sequence lists the most common genes and DNA. The sample contains 330,000 or so distinct CDR3 sequences, 70% to 90% of them found a single time. The ten most abundant clones make up around 0.18% of the sample. Sequencing was performed on CD8+ T cells from PBMCs. The receptors come from a human donor with multiple sclerosis.

V gene TRBV4-3 combines with J gene TRBJ2-5; 8 nucleotides line up with TRBD2. Trimming took 0 bases from V and 2 from J; bases not matched to a gene: 8. The CDR3 spans 17 residues. Germline-derived CDR1 and CDR2 are LGHNA and YSLEER. The DNA of the CDR3 is TGCGCCAGCAGCCAAGAATACGGCGGGGGGTTACAAGAGACCCAGTACTTC. Its protein product is CASSQEYGGGLQETQYF.

The gene calls are TRBV19 and TRBJ2-1, with 9 nucleotides matching TRBD1. The CDR3 runs to 16 residues. Losses at the gene ends were 3 bases for V and 3 bases for J; bases not matched to a gene: 6. Germline CDR1 is LNHDA and CDR2 is SQIVND (reference sequence). CDR3 loop: CASSIGTGSFYNEQFF. The CDR3 DNA follows: TGTGCCAGTAGTATTGGGACAGGGTCATTCTACAATGAGCAGTTCTTC.

The rearrangement joins TRBV7-8 to TRBJ1-2; perhaps TRBD1 as D (5 bases). V was shortened by 4 bases and J by 12 bases, with 15 bases between the two germline ends. Germline V CDR1 and CDR2: SGHVS, FQNEAQ. This CDR3 comprises 12 residues. In DNA, the CDR3 is TGTGCCAGCAGCTCCGGGACGGCCCGTGACACCTTC. Its translation is CASSSGTARDTF.

The rearrangement links TRBV5-8 to TRBJ2-5, with TRBD1 as a possible D gene (5 bases). Germline CDR1 SGHTS, CDR2 YDEGEE. The CDR3 is 14 amino acids. The V and J ends lost 0 bases and 5 bases respectively, with 11 bases between them. The CDR3 coding sequence is TGTGCCAGCAGCTTGGCAGGGTACAGGGAGACCCAGTACTTC. Translation gives CASSLAGYRETQYF.

The V call is TRBV6-5, the J call TRBJ2-5; 12 bases are a match to TRBD2. V trimming: 0 bases; J trimming: 0 bases; junction bases outside the gene matches: 5. CDR1 is MNHEY, CDR2 SVGAGI, per germline. The CDR3 runs to 18 residues. Here the CDR3 DNA reads TGTGCCAGCAGTTACTCGACTAGCGGGAGTGGGTACCAAGAGACCCAGTACTTC. Amino acids: CASSYSTSGSGYQETQYF.

The rearrangement joins TRBV19 to TRBJ2-1; the match to TRBD2 covers 12 bases. The CDR3 has 18 amino acids. The germline gives CDR1 LNHDA, CDR2 SQIVND (reference sequence). V dropped 3 bases and J dropped 3; count of bases not matched to a gene: 9. The CDR3 DNA reads as TGTGCCAGTAGTATTTCGCTAGCGGGAGGGCCTGACTACAATGAGCAGTTCTTC. Its protein product is CASSISLAGGPDYNEQFF.

The gene calls are TRBV7-9 and TRBJ2-7, with D possibly TRBD2 on 5 matching bases. The CDR3 is made up of 14 amino acids. CDR1 is SEHNR and CDR2 is FQNEAQ in the germline V gene (reference sequence). V lost 5 bases and J 2 bases, leaving 13 bases between the germline ends. The CDR3 DNA follows: TGTGCCAGCAGCCACATGACTACCGCCTACGAGCAGTACTTC. Encoded protein: CASSHMTTAYEQYF.

J is TRBJ2-2 and V is TRBV5-1, with 11 bases matching TRBD1. Looked up from germline, CDR1 is SGHRS and CDR2 is YFSETQ. The CDR3 is 16 residues long. V was clipped by 4 bases and J by 5 bases; unmatched bases: 7. The CDR3 loop reads CASSNGQGARTGELFF. The CDR3 region has the DNA TGCGCCAGCAGCAACGGACAGGGGGCAAGGACCGGGGAGCTGTTTTTT.

This chain's CDR3 is CASTRFAGGINEQFF. CDR3 coding DNA: TGTGCCAGCACCCGTTTTGCGGGAGGGATCAATGAGCAGTTCTTC. The rearrangement joins TRBV11-2 to TRBJ2-1; 9 bases fit TRBD2. J gave up 6 bases and V 7 bases, and 10 bases lay outside the gene matches. The CDR3 totals 15 residues. CDR1 is SGHAT and CDR2 is FQNNGV in the germline V gene.

The V gene is TRBV7-2, the J gene TRBJ2-5; a possible D gene is TRBD2 (7 bases). V was trimmed by 4 bases and J by 5 bases, leaving 17 bases between them. Germline-derived CDR1 and CDR2 are SGHTA and FQGNSA. CDR3 length: 15 residues. CDR3 residues: CASSSARGARETQYF. In DNA, the CDR3 is TGTGCCAGCAGCTCTGCCCGGGGGGCGAGGGAGACCCAGTACTTC.

The genes are TRBV27 and TRBJ1-1; 7 nucleotides agree with TRBD1. Germline loops: CDR1 MNHEY, CDR2 SMNVEV (reference sequence). This CDR3 has 17 amino acids. V lost 3 bases and J lost 1; bases outside the gene matches: 11. This chain's CDR3 is CASSLGGGPLGNTEAFF. Here the CDR3 DNA reads TGTGCCAGCAGTTTGGGAGGGGGCCCCCTTGGGAACACTGAAGCTTTCTTT.

The genes are TRBV7-9 and TRBJ2-5; a weak D match, TRBD2 (5 bases). This CDR3 has 13 residues. In germline, CDR1 is SEHNR, CDR2 FQNEAQ (reference sequence). V lost 8 bases to trimming and J lost 3 bases, with 13 bases between them. The CDR3 DNA sequence: TGTGCCAGCGGATCTGACGGGAAAGAGACCCAGTACTTC. As protein: CASGSDGKETQYF.

This rearrangement joins TRBV30 to TRBJ2-7; perhaps TRBD2 as D (5 bases). V was clipped by 5 bases and J by 6 bases, with 20 bases between them. Germline CDR1 reads GTSNPN; CDR2 reads SVGIG (reference sequence). This CDR3 comprises 14 residues. The CDR3 DNA is TGTGCCTGGGGCGGTCTGGGGAGTTTTTTCGAGCAGTACTTC. It encodes CAWGGLGSFFEQYF.

The chain employs TRBV19 and TRBJ1-6; 7 bases map to TRBD1. Trimming at V came to 4 bases and at J to 7 bases, leaving 7 bases not matched to a gene. The CDR3 runs 15 residues. CDR1 and CDR2 (germline): LNHDA, SQIVND (reference sequence). CDR3 nucleotides: TGTGCCAGTAGTACCCTATACAGGGGCAATTCACCCCTCCACTTT. Translated: CASSTLYRGNSPLHF.

For this clonotype: A read error may account for a junction end that differs from germline. The chain employs TRBV7-7 and TRBJ2-1; 11 bases match TRBD2. The germline V gene has CDR1 SSHAT and CDR2 FNYEAQ (reference sequence). The CDR3 covers 17 residues. The CDR3 nucleotides read TGTGCTAGCAGCCACGGGGCCGGGACTAGCGGCTACAATGAGCAGTTCTTC. Encoded protein: CASSHGAGTSGYNEQFF.

This chain joins TRBV10-3 and TRBJ2-7, with a tentative D call TRBD1 (5 bases). This CDR3 contains 13 residues. With 7 bases removed from V and 6 bases from J, the gap between germline ends came to 16 bases. In germline, CDR1 is ENHRY, CDR2 SYGVKD. This chain's CDR3 is CAITRDSESEQYF. The DNA of the CDR3 is TGTGCCATCACCCGTGACAGTGAAAGCGAGCAGTACTTC.

The CDR3 here is CASSYLTTERRYYEQYF. In DNA, the CDR3 is TGTGCCAGCAGTTACCTCACGACAGAAAGGCGCTACTACGAGCAGTACTTC. The genes are TRBV27 and TRBJ2-7; the D gene is possibly TRBD1 (5 bases). CDR3 size: 17 residues. Germline V gene data show CDR1 as MNHEY and CDR2 as SMNVEV (reference sequence). V was cut by 4 bases and J by 3 bases, with 22 bases left in between.

V gene TRBV6-2 or TRBV6-3 combines with J gene TRBJ2-6; 8 nucleotides match TRBD1. The trim removed 6 bases at V and 0 bases at J, leaving 7 bases unmatched. From germline, CDR1 is MNHEY and CDR2 SVGEGT. The CDR3 is made up of 17 amino acids. Here the CDR3 DNA reads TGTGCCAGCAGGACAGGGGAACTAAGCTCTGGGGCCAACGTCCTGACTTTC. Amino acids: CASRTGELSSGANVLTF.

This chain uses TRBV6-5 with TRBJ1-2; unclear D gene. V was cut by 8 bases and J by 4 bases, with 17 bases left in between. From germline, CDR1 is MNHEY and CDR2 SVGAGI. CDR3 length: 14 amino acids. The DNA for the CDR3 is TGTGCCAGCTTCACCCCGGGAGGCAGCTATGGCTACACCTTC. This translates into CASFTPGGSYGYTF.

The chain uses TRBV10-1 and TRBJ1-2, with TRBD1 matching over 8 bases. Germline V CDR1 and CDR2: WNHNN, SYGVQD (reference sequence). V shed 8 bases, J shed 0 bases, and the junction held 11 bases outside the gene matches. This CDR3 is built from 16 residues. The CDR3, as DNA: TGCGCCAGCCCTAAGGCGACAGGGGAAGCTAACTATGGCTACACCTTC. This encodes CASPKATGEANYGYTF.

The chain joins TRBV29-1 to TRBJ2-1, with D hard to call. Germline V gives CDR1 SQVTM, CDR2 ANQGSEA. Trimming took off 7 bases at V and 4 bases at J, with 8 bases between the two ends. The CDR3 length is 11 residues. CDR3 in amino acids: CSATEYNEQFF. CDR3 nucleotide sequence: TGCAGCGCGACGGAGTACAATGAGCAGTTCTTC.